The 31 T cell receptor beta chains listed next were all sequenced from one sample in a study of CD8 T cells in Susac syndrome (dated by TCRdb to the late 2010s). Libraries were made using the immunoSEQ multiplex PCR assay. RNA was extracted using the RNeasy kit, and roughly 0.45 to 1 microgram was reverse transcribed with random hexamers. TCRdb reprocessing: public reads trimmed at Q25 with fastp, clones called with MiXCR, in-frame beta chains kept. Entries that share a CDR3 protein sequence are merged under the most common genes and DNA. The sample data list a few hundred thousand distinct CDR3 sequences, and roughly 94% of these were observed just once. Jointly, the top ten make up around 0.082% of the sample. The sequenced sample was CD4+ T cells from PBMCs. The receptors were gathered from a human donor with multiple sclerosis.

The genes are TRBV27 and TRBJ2-5; D is ambiguous. The V gene lost 3 bases and the J gene lost 11 bases, with 13 bases spanning the gap. Germline V lookup: CDR1 MNHEY, CDR2 SMNVEV (reference sequence). The CDR3 spans 12 residues. The CDR3 nucleotides read TGTGCCAGCAGTTTTAGGGCTGGGATTCAGTACTTC. This translates into CASSFRAGIQYF.

The rearrangement uses TRBV27 and TRBJ1-2, with a tentative D call TRBD1 (5 bases). This CDR3 is built from 12 residues. CDR1 and CDR2 from the germline V gene are MNHEY and SMNVEV (reference sequence). V was cut by 6 bases and J by 5 bases, with 10 bases left in between. This CDR3 reads CASSRWGYGYTF. DNA for the CDR3: TGTGCCAGCAGCCGCTGGGGGTATGGCTACACCTTC.

This rearrangement joins TRBV2 to TRBJ2-7; TRBD2 might be the D (6 bases). This CDR3 contains 14 residues. Trimming cost V 10 bases and J 2 bases, with 18 bases left between them. The germline V gene has CDR1 SNHLY and CDR2 FYNNEI. CDR3 sequence: CANRRAGVTYEQYF. In DNA, the CDR3 is TGTGCCAACCGCAGAGCGGGTGTTACCTACGAGCAGTACTTC.

CDR3 sequence reads: CAWSEGRAGFHEQYV. CDR3 sequence (DNA): TGTGCCTGGAGTGAGGGGAGGGCAGGGTTCCACGAGCAGTACGTC. This chain joins TRBV30 and TRBJ2-7, with 7 bases lining up with TRBD2. This CDR3 contains 15 residues. Germline assignment: CDR1 GTSNPN and CDR2 SVGIG (reference sequence). V was clipped by 1 base and J by 5 bases; unmatched bases: 11.

The J gene is TRBJ1-2, the V gene TRBV20-1; D is uncertain. Per the germline V gene, CDR1 is DFQATT and CDR2 is SNEGSKA (reference sequence). The length of the CDR3 is 12 residues. With 2 bases removed from V and 5 bases from J, the gap between germline ends came to 9 bases. CDR3 region: CSARRGSYGYTF. The CDR3 DNA reads as TGCAGTGCTAGACGGGGTTCTTATGGCTACACCTTC.

This CDR3 is CSARVPAGGRETQYF. The CDR3 DNA follows: TGCAGTGCTAGAGTGCCCGCCGGGGGCAGAGAGACCCAGTACTTC. The chain joins TRBV20-1 to TRBJ2-5; either TRBD1 or TRBD2 may fit D (6 bases each). Per the germline V gene, CDR1 is DFQATT and CDR2 is SNEGSKA (reference sequence). V was cut by 1 base and J by 4 bases, with 16 bases left in between. The CDR3 sequence is 15 residues long.

The gene calls are TRBV7-9 and TRBJ1-2; D gene ambiguous. CDR1 SEHNR and CDR2 FQNEAQ come from the germline V gene (reference sequence). V lost 8 bases, J lost 0 bases, and 13 bases lay in between. The CDR3 is 14 amino acids. For the CDR3, the DNA is TGTGCCAGCCGATCGGACGGAGCTAACTATGGCTACACCTTC. It yields the protein CASRSDGANYGYTF.

This clonotype was picked up one time. V gene TRBV15 combines with J gene TRBJ1-4; maybe TRBD1 (6 bases). The CDR3 length is 16 residues. Germline V lookup: CDR1 LNHNV, CDR2 YYDKDF (reference sequence). V was pared by 5 bases and J by 10 bases, with 23 bases between. CDR3 DNA: TGTGCCACCAGCGAAGCGGGCCCAGGGAAACAGGGAAAACTGTTTTTT. Residues: CATSEAGPGKQGKLFF.

The genes are TRBV28 and TRBJ2-1, with D perhaps TRBD2 (6 bases). CDR3 size: 16 residues. V was clipped by 3 bases and J by 2 bases, with 14 bases between them. Germline lookup yields CDR1 MDHEN and CDR2 SYDVKM. The CDR3: CASSFRESPPYNEQFF. CDR3 DNA sequence: TGTGCCAGCAGTTTTCGGGAGAGCCCCCCCTACAATGAGCAGTTCTTC.

CDR3 bases: TGTGCCAGCGCCGAGAGCATTCGGGTAAAGCAGTACGTC. Translated: CASAESIRVKQYV. The chain has TRBV2 and TRBJ2-7; D gene uncertain. CDR1 and CDR2 from the germline V gene are SNHLY and FYNNEI. The CDR3 runs 13 residues. V was cut by 8 bases and J by 8 bases, with 19 bases left in between.

The chain uses TRBV29-1 and TRBJ2-3; a possible D gene is TRBD2 (6 bases). Germline assignment: CDR1 SQVTM and CDR2 ANQGSEA. V gave up 4 bases and J gave up 6 bases, with 11 bases separating them. The CDR3 sequence is 12 residues long. CDR3 sequence: CSVGTGGDTQYF. The CDR3 DNA reads as TGCAGCGTTGGGACTGGAGGGGATACGCAGTATTTT.

V and J are TRBV20-1 and TRBJ2-7; D perhaps matches TRBD1 (6 bases). Germline V gives CDR1 DFQATT, CDR2 SNEGSKA (reference sequence). The CDR3 has 12 residues. V gave up 4 bases and J gave up 5 bases, with 12 bases separating them. The chain's CDR3 is CSANRALDEQYF. CDR3 bases: TGCAGTGCTAACAGGGCCCTGGACGAGCAGTACTTC.

The rearrangement links TRBV21-1 to TRBJ1-6; the table's D call TRBD1 went unverified against the DNA. TRBV21-1 is a recognized pseudogene. This CDR3 spans 12 amino acids. The CDR3 loop is CARTGVNSPLHF. The CDR3 DNA reads as TGTGCCAGGACAGGGGTCAATTCACCCCTCCACTTT.

The V and J genes are TRBV5-6 and TRBJ2-7; D uncertain. Germline CDR1 SGHDT, CDR2 YYEEEE. The CDR3 is 13 residues long. The germline V and J ends were trimmed by 5 bases and 6 bases, with 15 bases remaining between them. CDR3 DNA: TGTGCCAGCAGTCATCCCGACCGTTCCGAGCAGTACTTC. Translation: CASSHPDRSEQYF.

V is TRBV7-2 and J is TRBJ2-5; possibly TRBD1 for D (6 bases). Trimming stripped 5 bases from V and 2 bases from J, with 15 bases between. This CDR3 is 15 amino acids long. The germline CDR1 and CDR2 sequences are SGHTA and FQGNSA. CDR3 sequence reads: CASSGRTVEQETQYF. The DNA of the CDR3 is TGTGCCAGCAGCGGTCGGACAGTCGAGCAAGAGACCCAGTACTTC.

This clonotype came up once. The CDR3 here is CASSSWDRAYEQYV. CDR3 sequence (DNA): TGTGCCAGCAGCTCTTGGGACAGGGCGTACGAGCAGTACGTC. This sequence joins TRBV5-6 and TRBJ2-7; 9 nucleotides align to TRBD1. V shed 3 bases, J shed 4 bases, and the junction held 5 bases outside the gene matches. Germline values: CDR1 SGHDT, CDR2 YYEEEE. The CDR3 consists of 14 residues.

The chain has TRBV20-1 and TRBJ2-3; D possibly matches TRBD1 or TRBD2 (5 bases each). Germline V gene sequence: CDR1 DFQATT, CDR2 SNEGSKA (reference sequence). The CDR3 covers 15 residues. Trimming stripped 7 bases from V and 1 base from J, with 18 bases between. This chain's CDR3 is CSGPGTPIGTDTQYF. DNA of the CDR3: TGCAGTGGCCCCGGGACCCCGATTGGCACAGATACGCAGTATTTT.

The V and J genes are TRBV20-1 and TRBJ2-4; tentatively, D is TRBD2 (6 bases). The CDR3 is made up of 14 amino acids. Trimming removed 5 bases from V and 9 bases from J, with 20 bases in between. Germline CDR1 DFQATT, CDR2 SNEGSKA (reference sequence). Written as DNA, the CDR3 is TGCAGTGCTCCTAGGGGCGGGGCGCAGGGCATTCAGTACTTC. It yields the protein CSAPRGGAQGIQYF.

CDR3 sequence (DNA): TGCGCCAGCAGGTTGACAGGGGAAAGCAATCAGCCCCAGCATTTT. It yields the protein CASRLTGESNQPQHF. V is TRBV5-1 and J is TRBJ1-5; 8 nucleotides align to TRBD1. This CDR3 has 15 amino acids. In germline, CDR1 is SGHRS, CDR2 YFSETQ. V lost 5 bases, J lost 1 base, and 5 bases stayed unmatched.

The chain combines TRBV20-1 with TRBJ2-5, with D perhaps assigned TRBD1 or TRBD2 (5 bases each). CDR3 size: 15 residues. CDR1 is DFQATT, CDR2 SNEGSKA, per germline (reference sequence). V lost 4 bases and J 5 bases, leaving 20 bases between the germline ends. The CDR3 loop reads CSATSRDPLRETQYF. Here the CDR3 DNA reads TGCAGTGCTACTAGTAGGGACCCCCTAAGGGAGACCCAGTACTTC.

This chain joins TRBV30 and TRBJ2-7; 11 nucleotides agree with TRBD1. The CDR3 has 16 amino acids. In germline, CDR1 is GTSNPN, CDR2 SVGIG (reference sequence). J was trimmed by 9 bases and V by 1 base; bases with no gene match: 14. CDR3 DNA: TGTGCCTGGAGTGCCCTGGGACAGGGGGTCGACGGGAGGCAGTACTTC. The encoded protein is CAWSALGQGVDGRQYF. Complete variable domain (other parts from reference TRBV30 and TRBJ2-7): SQTIHQWPATLVQPVGSPLSLECTVEGTSNPNLYWYRQAAGRGLQLLFYSVGIGQISSEVPQNLSASRPQDRQFILSSKKLLLSDSGFYLCAWSALGQGVDGRQYFGPGTRLTVT.

V and J are TRBV3-1 and TRBJ1-4; 7 bases agree with TRBD1. Germline CDR1 LGHDT, CDR2 YNNKEL (reference sequence). Trimming took 1 base from V and 6 from J; bases not matched to a gene: 8. The CDR3 has 16 residues. The CDR3 sequence: CASSQVRRGRHEKLFF. For the CDR3, the DNA is TGTGCCAGCAGCCAAGTAAGGAGGGGGCGGCATGAAAAACTGTTTTTT.

V gene TRBV29-1 combines with J gene TRBJ2-1, with 11 bases that match TRBD1. This CDR3 is built from 16 residues. The germline gives CDR1 SQVTM, CDR2 ANQGSEA. With 5 bases clipped from V and 0 bases from J, the junction kept 6 bases outside the gene matches. The CDR3 sequence is CSVRPGTGGSYNEQFF. CDR3 DNA sequence: TGCAGCGTTCGTCCCGGGACAGGGGGCTCCTACAATGAGCAGTTCTTC.

This chain links TRBV10-3 with TRBJ1-1; D is unclear. Germline V gives CDR1 ENHRY, CDR2 SYGVKD. The CDR3 consists of 11 residues. V lost 11 bases to trimming and J lost 5 bases, with 12 bases between them. CDR3 bases: TGTGCCGCTTCCGGGCAGACTGAAGCTTTCTTT. It specifies CAASGQTEAFF.

This chain connects TRBV13 to TRBJ2-7; D is perhaps TRBD2 (5 bases). This CDR3 has 15 amino acids. With 4 bases removed from V and 3 bases from J, the gap between germline ends came to 16 bases. The germline gives CDR1 PRHDT, CDR2 FYEKMQ (reference sequence). This chain's CDR3 is CASSWLRAGLYEQYV. The CDR3 nucleotides read TGTGCCAGCAGCTGGCTGAGGGCGGGTCTCTACGAGCAGTACGTC.

V gene TRBV6-6 combines with J gene TRBJ1-1, with a weak D call TRBD1 (6 bases). With 6 bases removed from V and 1 base from J, the gap between germline ends came to 12 bases. Germline loops: CDR1 MNHNY, CDR2 SVGAGI (reference sequence). This CDR3 comprises 14 residues. The CDR3: CASSAGHRNTEAFF. The DNA of the CDR3 is TGTGCCAGCAGCGCGGGACACCGGAACACTGAAGCTTTCTTT.

The chain recombines TRBV12-3 or TRBV12-4 with TRBJ2-1; D gene unclear. The germline V and J ends were trimmed by 4 bases and 8 bases, with 9 bases remaining between them. The CDR3 is 12 amino acids. The CDR3 coding sequence is TGTGCCAGCAGTTCGCTCTGGGATGAGCAGTTCTTC. Encoded protein: CASSSLWDEQFF.

This clonotype was picked up one time. The rearrangement links TRBV27 to TRBJ1-4, with D unclear. Germline CDR1 MNHEY, CDR2 SMNVEV (reference sequence). This CDR3 has 13 residues. Trimming stripped 7 bases from V and 7 bases from J, with 13 bases between. The CDR3 loop reads CASKGSVPEKLFF. CDR3 in DNA: TGTGCCAGCAAGGGATCAGTCCCTGAAAAACTGTTTTTT.

This chain uses TRBV30 with TRBJ2-7; D is perhaps TRBD1 or TRBD2 (5 bases each). Per germline, CDR1 GTSNPN and CDR2 SVGIG (reference sequence). V lost 4 bases and J 2 bases, leaving 9 bases between the germline ends. The CDR3 runs 12 residues. DNA of the CDR3: TGTGCCTGGAAGTTGGGGGCCTACGAGCAGTACTTC. Protein: CAWKLGAYEQYF.

In the case of this clonotype: Germline and junction disagree at one end, which may indicate a read error. The chain recombines TRBV7-7 with TRBJ2-5; 7 nucleotides line up with TRBD1. CDR3 length: 15 residues. Germline V gene data show CDR1 as SSHAT and CDR2 as FNYEAQ (reference sequence). In DNA form, the CDR3 reads TGTGCTAGCAGCTTATCCCCGACAGGGAAAGAGACCCAGTACTTC. Translating gives CASSLSPTGKETQYF. The full variable domain, rest sourced from reference TRBV7-7 and TRBJ2-5, is GAGVSQSPRYKVTKRGQDVTLRCDPISSHATLYWYQQALGQGPEFLTYFNYEAQPDKSGLPSDRFSAERPEGSISTLTIQRTEQRDSAMYRCASSLSPTGKETQYFGPGTRLLVL.

The J gene is TRBJ2-5, the V gene TRBV20-1; D call uncertain. The germline V and J ends were trimmed by 3 bases and 5 bases, with 10 bases remaining between them. This CDR3 contains 12 residues. CDR1 is DFQATT and CDR2 is SNEGSKA in the germline V gene (reference sequence). CDR3 DNA: TGCAGTGCTAGTATCGCCCGGGAGACCCAGTACTTC. This gives the protein CSASIARETQYF.